This T cell receptor beta chain originates from a study of spatial heterogeneity in lung cancer (dated by TCRdb to about 2019). Regarding the research as a whole: Beta-chain transcripts were consistently detected in greater numbers than alpha-chain transcripts, which likely reflects a higher abundance of beta-chain transcripts. A strong correlation was found between TCR transcript counts in tumor regions and a T cell transcriptional module score from matched bulk RNA-seq. In the raw uncorrected reads, each unique combination of TCR and UMI appeared more than ten times on average. In non-small cell lung cancer, the study quantitatively compared TCR alpha and beta repertoires across several tumor regions, matched nontumor lung, and blood. Nonsynonymous mutation counts, determined by whole-exome sequencing of tumor tissue, were related to features of the TCR repertoire. Both alpha and beta chains were TCR-sequenced in samples taken at surgery, namely 220 tumor regions, around 64 matched nontumor lung samples and just over 55 PBMC samples. Study-wide findings and limitations: Confirming at a functional level the hypothesis that regional TCRs recognize regional mutations was considered to require additional single-cell paired TCR alpha and beta sequencing. The number of expanded intratumoral alpha and beta TCRs correlated with the tumor nonsynonymous mutation count. Counts of ubiquitous and regional expanded TCRs correlated with counts of ubiquitous and regional nonsynonymous mutations, respectively. TCR-seq coverage of tumor T cells was estimated at only approximately 7% for alpha chains and 13% for beta chains.

What this sample's time point label stands for: sample taken at primary tumor resection. The donors were some 76 patients from the lung TRACERx cohort who had early-stage, untreated non-small cell lung cancer. TCR sequencing used whole RNA extracted from tumor and nontumor lung tissue, or from cryopreserved PBMC samples, without cell sorting. Only patients for whom sufficient RNA was available from at least two tumor regions were selected for TCR sequencing. Tumor and adjacent nontumor lung specimens were reviewed by a lung pathologist before selection. CDR1 and CDR2 were assigned from the germline V gene as ENHRY and SYGVKD. Measured from the cysteine to the phenylalanine, the CDR3 is 14 residues long. The CDR3 DNA has 42 bases and is translated from base 1. V sheds 6 bases and J sheds 6 bases, leaving 18 bases between their ends. This clonotype has a count of ten or more. There is no known antigen for this receptor. No clone much larger than this one lies a single base away; base qualities are absent.

The method behind the library was 5' RACE. The run used a NextSeq 500. In the TCR library protocol, a unique molecular identifier was attached to each TCR cDNA molecule so that PCR and sequencing errors could be corrected. Under the source paper's analysis protocol: Decombinator tools were used for TCR identification, UMI-based error correction and CDR3 extraction. Expanded TCRs were defined as those above a frequency of 2 per 1,000, corresponding to the top 1% of the tumor frequency distribution. Expanded tumor TCRs were classed as regional if statistically deemed absent (corrected P<0.05) from at least one tumor region, otherwise ubiquitous. Renyi diversity was calculated using the R vegan package after each repertoire was subsampled 100 times to 5,000 TCRs. CDR3 similarity networks were constructed using string-kernel similarity of amino acid triplets, with links drawn between CDR3s whose pairwise similarity was above 0.82. TCRdb reprocessed the public reads (quality trimming at Q25 with fastp, clone calling with MiXCR) and kept in-frame beta chains. One record per CDR3 amino acid sequence lists the most common genes and DNA. TCRdb, not the original authors, processed these V and J calls. The sample yields roughly 10,000 distinct CDR3 sequences; approximately 8% were counted once. About 20% of the sample rests with the top ten.

The V gene is TRBV10-3 and the J gene is TRBJ2-7, with the D gene tentatively TRBD1 or TRBD2, based on 6 matching bases in each. The receptor was derived from a female donor with early-stage non-small cell lung cancer. The specimen comprised lung tumor tissue, sampled at surgery. The CDR3 amino acid sequence is: CAIRGNEGGGEQYF. The sequenced DNA: TGTGCCATCAGGGGCAACGAGGGGGGCGGCGAGCAGTACTTC.